The present T cell receptor beta chain was sequenced within a study of blood T cell repertoires in COVID-19. Study overall: There were acute and convalescent COVID-19 samples, and they came from the United States, Italy and Spain. T cells, B-cell-depleted T cells, or PBMCs supplied cDNA or gDNA.

In its sample, this clone was seen once. Authors' analysis steps: Reference gene primer amplification yielded estimated nucleated cell counts. The table came from immunoSEQ multiplex PCR; TCRdb's copy has only in-frame clones and leaves some out. V, J and clone size derive from that table, while D and trimming were established from the DNA sequence. Of approximately 90,000 clones listed, about nine tenths are singletons. Sequenced sample: peripheral blood. This TCR derives from a man aged 55 to 69 with acute or convalescent COVID-19.

CDR3 loop: CASSVDRGQRNTGELFF. The CDR3, as DNA: TGTGCCAGTAGTGTTGACAGGGGGCAAAGAAACACCGGGGAGCTGTTTTTT. The V gene is TRBV19, the J gene TRBJ2-2; 10 bases fit TRBD1. Germline values: CDR1 LNHDA, CDR2 SQIVND (reference sequence). The CDR3 runs to 17 residues. V lost 5 bases to trimming and J lost 2 bases; unmatched junction nucleotides: 8.